These 27 T cell receptor beta chains came from one sample sequenced in a study of OX40 agonist ivuxolimab in advanced cancers. The table came from immunoSEQ multiplex PCR; TCRdb's copy has only in-frame clones and leaves some out. The sample yields 55,000 to 75,000 clones, 75% to 85% seen once. Here the sequenced sample was CD4+ or CD8+ T cells sorted from blood, taken in a trial of the OX40 agonist ivuxolimab. The receptors were gathered from an adult with an advanced solid tumor such as melanoma, head and neck, liver or kidney cancer.

The rearrangement uses TRBV10-1 and TRBJ2-2; D remains ambiguous. The CDR3 runs 14 residues. Trimming left V 8 bases short and J 1 base short, with 11 bases between. The germline CDR1 and CDR2 sequences are WNHNN and SYGVQD (reference sequence). The CDR3: CASPTKGNTGELFF. The CDR3 DNA reads as TGCGCCAGCCCGACAAAGGGGAACACCGGGGAGCTGTTTTTT.

V is TRBV11-3 and J is TRBJ2-2, with D possibly called TRBD1 or TRBD2 (5 bases each). The germline gives CDR1 SGHNT, CDR2 YENEEA. The CDR3 runs to 17 residues. V was shortened by 5 bases and J by 1 base, with 17 bases between the two germline ends. The CDR3 DNA is TGTGCCAGCAGCCTTGAGGGTGTCAGGGAGAACACCGGGGAGCTGTTTTTT. Its protein product is CASSLEGVRENTGELFF.

As concerns this clone: The germline gene is not matched at one end of the junction; a read error may be the cause. V and J are TRBV7-7 and TRBJ1-1; D not resolved. The germline V gene encodes CDR1 SSHAT and CDR2 FNYEAQ (reference sequence). CDR3 length: 17 amino acids. The CDR3 coding sequence is TGTGCTAGCAGCTTTATCAAAAACCAGTTCGGGAACACTGAAGCTTTCTTT. Translated: CASSFIKNQFGNTEAFF.

The rearrangement uses TRBV5-1 and TRBJ2-7; TRBD1 agrees at 8 bases. Germline lookup yields CDR1 SGHRS and CDR2 YFSETQ. J lost 7 bases, V lost 3 bases, and 12 bases had no gene match. The CDR3 has 15 amino acids. The CDR3 nucleotides read TGCGCCAGCAGCTGGGGACAGGCAGACTTACAGGAGCAGTACTTC. This sequence encodes CASSWGQADLQEQYF.

The rearrangement links TRBV10-3 to TRBJ2-7; 7 nucleotides align to TRBD1. The ends lost 5 bases at V and 6 bases at J; junction bases unmatched: 4. Germline V gives CDR1 ENHRY, CDR2 SYGVKD. This CDR3 comprises 12 residues. DNA of the CDR3: TGTGCCATCAGTACGACAGGGTCCGAGCAGTACTTC. It encodes CAISTTGSEQYF.

Regarding this clone: The sample has other DNA sequences that encode this CDR3 too. This sequence joins TRBV10-3 and TRBJ2-5; TRBD1 might be the D (6 bases). This CDR3 has 13 residues. Between the trimmed V and J ends, which lost 3 bases and 1 base, there was a span of 6 bases. The V gene's germline CDR1 is ENHRY and CDR2 SYGVKD. CDR3 coding DNA: TGTGCCATCAGTGACAGGGGCCAAGAGACCCAGTACTTC. Its protein is CAISDRGQETQYF.

This chain joins TRBV4-2 and TRBJ2-2; D may be TRBD2 (5 bases). Trimming cost V 0 bases and J 5 bases, with 13 bases left between them. CDR3 length equals 16 residues. CDR1 LGHNA and CDR2 YNFKEQ come from the germline V gene. DNA for the CDR3: TGTGCCAGCAGCCAAGACCTAGCCAGGTATACCGGGGAGCTGTTTTTT. Protein product: CASSQDLARYTGELFF.

The genes are TRBV7-2 and TRBJ2-2; TRBD2 aligns across 8 bases. The CDR3 has 16 residues. CDR1 is SGHTA and CDR2 is FQGNSA in the germline V gene. The V gene end was trimmed by 5 bases and the J gene end by 2 bases; junction bases not matched to a gene: 7. Here the CDR3 reads CASSPGRGGNTGELFF. As DNA, the CDR3 is TGTGCCAGCAGCCCAGGTCGGGGGGGCAACACCGGGGAGCTGTTTTTT. Full variable domain (remainder filled in from reference TRBV7-2 and TRBJ2-2): GAGVSQSPSNKVTEKGKDVELRCDPISGHTALYWYRQSLGQGLEFLIYFQGNSAPDKSGLPSDRFSAERTGGSVSTLTIQRTQQEDSAVYLCASSPGRGGNTGELFFGEGSRLTVL.

The gene calls are TRBV7-9 and TRBJ1-2; TRBD1 matches 9 bases. Germline values: CDR1 SEHNR, CDR2 FQNEAQ (reference sequence). The CDR3 length is 13 residues. Trimming at V came to 6 bases and at J to 7 bases, leaving 6 bases not matched to a gene. The CDR3 region has the DNA TGTGCCAGCAGACAGGGGGCAGTAACTGGCTACACCTTC. Translated, it gives CASRQGAVTGYTF.

A few counts support this clone. This chain links TRBV5-1 with TRBJ2-3, with 9 bases fitting TRBD2. In germline, CDR1 is SGHRS, CDR2 YFSETQ. The CDR3 contains 15 residues. Trimming took 4 bases from V and 2 from J; bases not matched to a gene: 5. This CDR3 is CASSQRTSDTDTQYF. The CDR3 DNA follows: TGCGCCAGCAGCCAAAGGACTAGCGACACAGATACGCAGTATTTT.

This sequence joins TRBV2 and TRBJ1-4; D remains ambiguous. The V gene lost 2 bases and the J gene lost 8 bases, with 12 bases spanning the gap. Looked up from germline, CDR1 is SNHLY and CDR2 is FYNNEI. This CDR3 has 14 amino acids. Here the CDR3 DNA reads TGTGCCAGCAGTGAAAGGACCTCATTGGAAAAACTGTTTTTT. Its protein product is CASSERTSLEKLFF.

The genes are TRBV7-9 and TRBJ1-5, with 7 positions matching TRBD1. V lost 4 bases and J lost 4; bases outside the gene matches: 4. CDR1 is SEHNR, CDR2 FQNEAQ, per germline (reference sequence). The CDR3 has 14 amino acids. In DNA, the CDR3 is TGTGCCAGCAGCTCGACAGGGAGAAATCAGCCCCAGCATTTT. The encoded protein is CASSSTGRNQPQHF. The full variable domain, in which reference TRBV7-9 and TRBJ1-5 provide the parts outside the CDR3, is DTGVSQNPRHKITKRGQNVTFRCDPISEHNRLYWYRQTLGQGPEFLTYFQNEAQLEKSRLLSDRFSAERPKGSFSTLEIQRTEQGDSAMYLCASSSTGRNQPQHFGDGTRLSIL.

This clone was counted between two and nine times. V is TRBV7-2 and J is TRBJ1-2; no definite D call. In germline, CDR1 is SGHTA, CDR2 FQGNSA. Trimming left V 6 bases short and J 1 base short, with 12 bases between. The length of the CDR3 is 14 residues. The DNA for the CDR3 is TGTGCCAGCAGGGCGGGCGGCGGTAACTATGGCTACACCTTC. Its translation: CASRAGGGNYGYTF.

This chain connects TRBV7-2 to TRBJ1-3; D is unclear. V was shortened by 5 bases and J by 0 bases, with 14 bases between the two germline ends. From germline, CDR1 is SGHTA and CDR2 FQGNSA. The CDR3 extends over 16 amino acids. The CDR3 region is CASSRLQSSSGNTIYF. DNA for the CDR3: TGTGCCAGCAGCCGTCTACAGTCTTCCTCTGGAAACACCATATATTTT.

This rearrangement joins TRBV11-3 to TRBJ2-2, with no clear D. The germline CDR1 and CDR2 sequences are SGHNT and YENEEA. This CDR3 is 18 amino acids long. Trimming cost V 5 bases and J 1 base, with 20 bases left between them. Here the CDR3 DNA reads TGTGCCAGCAGCCCCTTTCCAGGCAGCCGAATGAACACCGGGGAGCTGTTTTTT. As protein: CASSPFPGSRMNTGELFF.

This clone was counted a few times. DNA for the CDR3: TGTGCCATCAGTGCCACAGGGAGCGATCAGCCCCAGCATTTT. Translated: CAISATGSDQPQHF. The V and J genes are TRBV10-3 and TRBJ1-5, with a tentative D call TRBD1 (6 bases). This CDR3 has 14 amino acids. V lost 4 bases, J lost 5 bases, and 12 bases lay in between. Germline V gives CDR1 ENHRY, CDR2 SYGVKD.

The table lists this clone with a few counts. The chain combines TRBV9 with TRBJ2-2; the match to TRBD2 covers 10 bases. Trimming cost V 0 bases and J 7 bases; bases outside gene matches: 6. CDR3 length equals 16 residues. Germline CDR1 SGDLS, CDR2 YYNGEE. The CDR3, as DNA: TGTGCCAGCAGCGTAGACTCTAGCGGGGGCCGCGGGGAGCTGTTTTTT. Translated, it gives CASSVDSSGGRGELFF.

The chain recombines TRBV5-1 with TRBJ2-3; D is uncertain. CDR3 length equals 12 residues. With 5 bases removed from V and 6 bases from J, the gap between germline ends came to 10 bases. Germline CDR1 SGHRS, CDR2 YFSETQ. CDR3 nucleotide sequence: TGCGCCAGCAGGGGTACTGCGGATACGCAGTATTTT. Its translation: CASRGTADTQYF.

This chain uses TRBV2 with TRBJ2-3; the D gene could be TRBD1 or TRBD2 (5 bases each). The V gene lost 5 bases and the J gene lost 7 bases, with 16 bases spanning the gap. Looked up from germline, CDR1 is SNHLY and CDR2 is FYNNEI. The CDR3 is 14 amino acids. The CDR3 DNA follows: TGTGCCAGCAGTCCCGGGGCTACGGGCCATACGCAGTATTTT. This gives the protein CASSPGATGHTQYF. The whole variable domain, filled in from reference TRBV2 and TRBJ2-3, reads EPEVTQTPSHQVTQMGQEVILRCVPISNHLYFYWYRQILGQKVEFLVSFYNNEISEKSEIFDDQFSVERPDGSNFTLKIRSTKLEDSAMYFCASSPGATGHTQYFGPGTRLTVL.

This chain uses TRBV6-6 with TRBJ1-1; D not resolved. The V gene's germline CDR1 is MNHNY and CDR2 SVGAGI (reference sequence). The CDR3 spans 14 residues. The germline V and J ends were trimmed by 2 bases and 8 bases, with 15 bases remaining between them. CDR3 sequence: CASSYPPPQGEAFF. Written as DNA, the CDR3 is TGTGCCAGCAGTTACCCGCCCCCACAAGGAGAAGCTTTCTTT.

J is TRBJ1-5 and V is TRBV7-9; D gene ambiguous. The V end lost 5 bases, the J end lost 4 bases, and 6 bases lay between the germline ends. The CDR3 has 12 residues. Germline V CDR1 and CDR2: SEHNR, FQNEAQ (reference sequence). The CDR3 spells CASSPRNQPQHF. CDR3 sequence (DNA): TGTGCCAGCAGCCCGCGGAATCAGCCCCAGCATTTT.

CDR3 nucleotide sequence: TGTGCCAGCTCACCGAGGTTTTTGGAGGGTGAAGCTTTCTTT. Its protein is CASSPRFLEGEAFF. The gene calls are TRBV18 and TRBJ1-1; the D is unclear. Germline loops: CDR1 KGHSH, CDR2 LQKENI. V was trimmed by 3 bases and J by 7 bases, leaving 15 bases between them. There are 14 residues in the CDR3. Together with reference TRBV18 and TRBJ1-1, the CDR3 gives the full variable domain: NAGVMQNPRHLVRRRGQEARLRCSPMKGHSHVYWYRQLPEEGLKFMVYLQKENIIDESGMPKERFSAEFPKEGPSILRIQQVVRGDSAAYFCASSPRFLEGEAFFGQGTRLTVV.

The rearrangement uses TRBV7-2 and TRBJ1-6; 10 bases match TRBD1. The germline V gene encodes CDR1 SGHTA and CDR2 FQGNSA. The length of the CDR3 is 14 residues. Trimming cost V 5 bases and J 9 bases; bases outside gene matches: 4. The CDR3: CASSRDRGISPLHF. As DNA, the CDR3 is TGTGCCAGCAGCCGGGACAGGGGCATTTCACCCCTCCACTTT.

This chain joins TRBV19 and TRBJ1-2, with TRBD1 identical over 8 bases. This CDR3 contains 15 residues. Germline V CDR1 and CDR2: LNHDA, SQIVND (reference sequence). The V gene end was trimmed by 1 base and the J gene end by 7 bases; junction bases not matched to a gene: 8. The CDR3 region is CASSIAGQGTCGYTF. CDR3 DNA: TGTGCCAGTAGTATAGCCGGACAGGGTACCTGTGGCTACACCTTC.

The rearrangement joins TRBV4-1 to TRBJ1-1, with D unclear. Deletions cut 4 bases from V and 1 base from J, with 16 bases between. CDR3 length: 16 amino acids. The germline gives CDR1 MGHRA, CDR2 YSYEKL. The CDR3 DNA is TGCGCCAGCAGCCGAGACGTTCGACGAGCGAACACTGAAGCTTTCTTT. Its protein is CASSRDVRRANTEAFF.

The chain recombines TRBV7-9 with TRBJ1-1; D is perhaps TRBD1 (6 bases). CDR3 length: 14 amino acids. Per germline, CDR1 SEHNR and CDR2 FQNEAQ (reference sequence). The V gene lost 5 bases and the J gene lost 6 bases, with 16 bases spanning the gap. CDR3 bases: TGTGCCAGCAGCGCCTACACAGGGTCTCCTGAAGCTTTCTTT. Its protein product is CASSAYTGSPEAFF.

The V and J genes are TRBV7-9 and TRBJ2-5; 7 bases agree with TRBD1. The trim removed 3 bases at V and 3 bases at J, leaving 10 bases unmatched. The germline gives CDR1 SEHNR, CDR2 FQNEAQ (reference sequence). There are 16 residues in the CDR3. The CDR3 DNA reads TGTGCCAGCAGCTTTGTAGGGGGCTTAGGAAAAGAGACCCAGTACTTC. The encoded protein is CASSFVGGLGKETQYF.